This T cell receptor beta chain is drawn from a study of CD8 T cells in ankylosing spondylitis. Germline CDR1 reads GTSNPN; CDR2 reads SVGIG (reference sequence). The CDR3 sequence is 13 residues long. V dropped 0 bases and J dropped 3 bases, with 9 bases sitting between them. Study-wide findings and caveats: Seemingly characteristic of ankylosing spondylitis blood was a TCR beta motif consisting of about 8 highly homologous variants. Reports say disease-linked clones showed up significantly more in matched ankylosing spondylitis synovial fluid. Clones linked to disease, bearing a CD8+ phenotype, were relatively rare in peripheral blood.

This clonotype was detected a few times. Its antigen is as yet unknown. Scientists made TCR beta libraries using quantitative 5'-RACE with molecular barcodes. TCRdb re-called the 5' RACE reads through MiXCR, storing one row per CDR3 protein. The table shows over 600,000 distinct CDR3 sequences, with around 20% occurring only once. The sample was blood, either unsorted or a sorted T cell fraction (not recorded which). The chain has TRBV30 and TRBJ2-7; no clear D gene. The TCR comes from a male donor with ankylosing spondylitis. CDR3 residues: CAWSVSGGYEQYF. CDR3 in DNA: TGTGCCTGGAGTGTGTCAGGTGGCTACGAGCAGTACTTC.